One and the same sample provided the 24 T cell receptor beta chains below, sequenced in a study of early T cells in non-severe SARS-CoV-2 infection. MiXCR was run by TCRdb on the 5' RACE reads, yielding one entry per CDR3 protein. The sample consists of approximately 58,000 distinct CDR3 sequences, 12% of them appearing once. The source material was whole blood, sampled at baseline. The receptors shown here come from an adult who was a healthcare worker with PCR-confirmed SARS-CoV-2 infection or an uninfected control (not recorded which).

The V and J genes are TRBV11-2 and TRBJ2-3, with 9 nucleotides matching TRBD2. The CDR3 spans 19 residues. V was clipped by 1 base and J by 2 bases; unmatched bases: 13. Germline V lookup: CDR1 SGHAT, CDR2 FQNNGV. The CDR3 DNA reads as TGTGCCAGCAGCTTAGGAGCAGCGGGAGGCCCCGTGTTCACAGATACGCAGTATTTT. Its protein is CASSLGAAGGPVFTDTQYF.

Comment on this clonotype: A read error may account for a junction end that differs from germline. This rearrangement joins TRBV11-2 to TRBJ2-6; D assignment may be TRBD1 or TRBD2 (5 bases each). Germline V gives CDR1 SGHAT, CDR2 FQNNGV. This CDR3 is 15 amino acids long. The CDR3 is CASSGRTVGVNVLTF. The CDR3 DNA reads as TGTGCCAGCAGCGGAAGAACTGTGGGGGTCAACGTCCTGACTTTC.

A few counts support this clonotype. The chain uses TRBV7-3 and TRBJ1-1; D is perhaps TRBD1 (5 bases). The CDR3 is made up of 14 amino acids. CDR1 SGHTA and CDR2 FQGTGA come from the germline V gene. V gave up 5 bases and J gave up 1 base, with 11 bases separating them. The chain's CDR3 is CASSEGSWNTEAFF. The CDR3 region has the DNA TGTGCCAGCAGCGAGGGGTCCTGGAACACTGAAGCTTTCTTT.

There are many counts of this clonotype. The chain uses TRBV4-1 and TRBJ2-7, with D tentatively TRBD2 (6 bases). Germline V lookup: CDR1 MGHRA, CDR2 YSYEKL. The CDR3 covers 19 residues. V was shortened by 2 bases and J by 4 bases, with 27 bases between the two germline ends. The DNA of the CDR3 is TGCGCCAGCAGCCAAAAGGGGCCATCTTCCGCCGGGAGCGGGTACGAGCAGTACTTC. Translating it yields CASSQKGPSSAGSGYEQYF.

This clonotype appeared many times. This chain joins TRBV2 and TRBJ2-3; tentatively, D is TRBD2 (5 bases). The CDR3 covers 13 residues. The germline gives CDR1 SNHLY, CDR2 FYNNEI. The germline V and J ends were trimmed by 7 bases and 3 bases, with 11 bases remaining between them. The chain's CDR3 is CASILRETDTQYF. The CDR3 coding sequence is TGTGCCAGCATCCTTCGGGAAACAGATACGCAGTATTTT.

The rearrangement links TRBV5-4 to TRBJ2-6; D is tentatively TRBD1 or TRBD2 (7 bases each). Trimming shortened V by 4 bases and J by 4 bases, and 18 bases separated the two germline ends. CDR3 length: 17 amino acids. The germline CDR1 and CDR2 sequences are SGHNT and YYREEE (reference sequence). Written as DNA, the CDR3 is TGTGCCAGCAGCACCAGGGGGGGCTTAACCGGGGCCAACGTCCTGACTTTC. This gives the protein CASSTRGGLTGANVLTF.

This clonotype was detected a few times. The chain uses TRBV6-5 and TRBJ2-7, with D perhaps TRBD1 or TRBD2 (6 bases each). V dropped 10 bases and J dropped 0 bases, with 16 bases sitting between them. CDR1 is MNHEY, CDR2 SVGAGI, per germline. CDR3 size: 14 residues. CDR3 amino acids: CATSTGRSSYEQYF. The CDR3 DNA reads as TGTGCCACGTCAACAGGGAGGAGCTCCTACGAGCAGTACTTC.

This clonotype was seen at least ten times. The chain employs TRBV20-1 and TRBJ2-1; 10 bases map to TRBD2. This CDR3 contains 15 residues. The J segment lost 5 bases and the V segment lost 4 bases, leaving 8 bases of the junction unmatched. CDR1 is DFQATT and CDR2 is SNEGSKA in the germline V gene (reference sequence). The CDR3 region is CSATPAGGANNEQFF. The CDR3 coding sequence is TGCAGTGCTACCCCAGCGGGAGGGGCAAACAATGAGCAGTTCTTC.

This clonotype is medium-sized (0.01 to 0.1%) in the sample. This chain links TRBV11-2 with TRBJ2-5; TRBD2 matches at 9 bases. There are 11 residues in the CDR3. Germline CDR1 SGHAT, CDR2 FQNNGV. The junction had 2 bases not matched to a gene; V was cut back by 8 bases and J by 7 bases. This CDR3 reads CASRSGRTQYF. The CDR3 DNA is TGTGCCAGCCGTAGCGGGAGGACCCAGTACTTC. Full variable domain (remainder filled in from reference TRBV11-2 and TRBJ2-5): EAGVAQSPRYKIIEKRQSVAFWCNPISGHATLYWYQQILGQGPKLLIQFQNNGVVDDSQLPKDRFSAERLKGVDSTLKIQPAKLEDSAVYLCASRSGRTQYFGPGTRLLVL.

This clonotype has only a few counts. The chain carries TRBV28 and TRBJ2-4, with D tentatively TRBD2 (5 bases). CDR1 and CDR2 (germline): MDHEN, SYDVKM. The CDR3 covers 12 residues. Trimming pared 3 bases from V and 12 bases from J, leaving 12 bases between. Here the CDR3 reads CASSLLTGNQYF. CDR3 DNA: TGTGCCAGCAGTTTGTTAACGGGAAATCAGTACTTC.

V usage is TRBV28 and J usage is TRBJ1-2; D gene uncertain. The CDR3 is 14 amino acids. The germline CDR1 and CDR2 sequences are MDHEN and SYDVKM. Trimming pared 3 bases from V and 3 bases from J, leaving 11 bases between. The DNA for the CDR3 is TGTGCCAGCAGTTTCCCAGGAACACACTATGGCTACACCTTC. It encodes CASSFPGTHYGYTF.

This clonotype was picked up many times. DNA of the CDR3: TGTGCCAGCAGCTTATACGGGGCTAGCGGGAACACCGGGGAGCTGTTTTTT. It is translated as CASSLYGASGNTGELFF. J is TRBJ2-2 and V is TRBV11-2, with 7 bases matching TRBD2. The CDR3 loop spans 17 amino acids. After removal of 2 bases from V and 1 base from J, the junction contained 7 bases not matched to a gene. Per the germline V gene, CDR1 is SGHAT and CDR2 is FQNNGV. Full variable domain (missing parts from reference TRBV11-2 and TRBJ2-2): EAGVAQSPRYKIIEKRQSVAFWCNPISGHATLYWYQQILGQGPKLLIQFQNNGVVDDSQLPKDRFSAERLKGVDSTLKIQPAKLEDSAVYLCASSLYGASGNTGELFFGEGSRLTVL.

This clonotype was counted a few times. The rearrangement joins TRBV7-9 to TRBJ2-1, with D tentatively TRBD1 (5 bases). This CDR3 is 15 amino acids long. Per the germline V gene, CDR1 is SEHNR and CDR2 is FQNEAQ (reference sequence). Trimming left V 4 bases short and J 4 bases short, with 14 bases between. Written as DNA, the CDR3 is TGTGCCAGCAGCTCCTCTGGGGCAGGGTACAATGAGCAGTTCTTC. It translates to CASSSSGAGYNEQFF. Supplemented by reference TRBV7-9 and TRBJ2-1, the full variable domain reads DTGVSQNPRHKITKRGQNVTFRCDPISEHNRLYWYRQTLGQGPEFLTYFQNEAQLEKSRLLSDRFSAERPKGSFSTLEIQRTEQGDSAMYLCASSSSGAGYNEQFFGPGTRLTVL.

This clonotype was counted ten times or more. V usage is TRBV10-3 and J usage is TRBJ2-7, with 9 nucleotides matching TRBD2. Per the germline V gene, CDR1 is ENHRY and CDR2 is SYGVKD. The V gene end was trimmed by 3 bases and the J gene end by 2 bases; junction bases not matched to a gene: 5. The CDR3 sequence is 15 residues long. DNA of the CDR3: TGTGCCATCAGTGAAGGCGGGAGGGGGGCCTACGAGCAGTACTTC. It codes for CAISEGGRGAYEQYF.

The DNA for the CDR3 is TGTGCCAGCAGCCGGGCGACAGGTGAGCAAGGCTACACCTTC. Encoded protein: CASSRATGEQGYTF. V gene TRBV12-3 or TRBV12-4 combines with J gene TRBJ1-2; a possible D gene is TRBD1 (6 bases). With 6 bases removed from V and 8 bases from J, the gap between germline ends came to 19 bases. This CDR3 has 14 residues.

Many counts were recorded for this clonotype. The V call is TRBV20-1, the J call TRBJ2-2; 13 bases align to TRBD2. The V and J ends lost 3 bases and 4 bases, in that order; junction bases with no gene match: 8. Germline CDR1 DFQATT, CDR2 SNEGSKA (reference sequence). This CDR3 region has 17 residues. The CDR3 loop is CSASGLAGVLSTGELFF. The CDR3 DNA reads TGCAGTGCTAGCGGACTAGCGGGAGTTCTTAGCACCGGGGAGCTGTTTTTT.

There are many counts of this clonotype. This chain uses TRBV7-8 with TRBJ2-7, with D maybe TRBD2 (5 bases). Trimming took off 7 bases at V and 4 bases at J, with 14 bases between the two ends. The CDR3 extends over 13 amino acids. From germline, CDR1 is SGHVS and CDR2 FQNEAQ. The CDR3 protein is CASKRGERYEQYF. The DNA for the CDR3 is TGTGCCAGCAAACGGGGAGAGCGGTACGAGCAGTACTTC.

The V and J genes are TRBV12-3 or TRBV12-4 and TRBJ1-2; D gene uncertain. The CDR3 sequence is 14 residues long. The germline V and J ends were trimmed by 1 base and 4 bases, with 10 bases remaining between them. CDR3 DNA: TGTGCCAGCAGTTTAGATTTCGGTCCCTATGGCTACACCTTC. This translates into CASSLDFGPYGYTF.

This clonotype occurred a few times. The CDR3 bases are TGTGCCAGTAGCCCGTCGGGGACTGAGCAGTTCTTC. Encoded protein: CASSPSGTEQFF. The chain recombines TRBV19 with TRBJ2-1; D may correspond to TRBD1 or TRBD2 (5 bases each). This CDR3 is built from 12 residues. V lost 6 bases, J lost 9 bases, and 12 bases lay in between. Germline CDR1 and CDR2: LNHDA and SQIVND (reference sequence).

V is TRBV3-1 and J is TRBJ2-7; D is undetermined. CDR3 length equals 14 residues. In germline, CDR1 is LGHDT, CDR2 YNNKEL (reference sequence). Trimming removed 0 bases at V and 0 bases at J, with 6 bases between. The CDR3 bases are TGTGCCAGCAGCCAAGATAGGTTCTCCTACGAGCAGTACTTC. It specifies CASSQDRFSYEQYF.

This clonotype was counted a few times. The CDR3 DNA reads as TGTGCCAGCAGCCTCTGGGACAGGACCTCCTACAATGAGCAGTTCTTC. Protein sequence: CASSLWDRTSYNEQFF. The rearrangement uses TRBV5-6 and TRBJ2-1, with TRBD1 matching over 8 bases. Looked up from germline, CDR1 is SGHDT and CDR2 is YYEEEE. This CDR3 is built from 16 residues. Trimming at V came to 4 bases and at J to 0 bases, leaving 6 bases not matched to a gene.

This clonotype was seen a few times. The rearrangement uses TRBV27 and TRBJ2-1; maybe TRBD1 (5 bases). The CDR3 is 14 amino acids. Germline CDR1 MNHEY, CDR2 SMNVEV (reference sequence). V was trimmed by 6 bases and J by 3 bases, leaving 12 bases between them. The CDR3 nucleotides are TGTGCCAGCAGCTGGAGACAGAACTACAATGAGCAGTTCTTC. Protein: CASSWRQNYNEQFF.

This clonotype was counted only a few times. This rearrangement joins TRBV19 to TRBJ2-2, with TRBD2 matching over 13 bases. Per the germline V gene, CDR1 is LNHDA and CDR2 is SQIVND (reference sequence). The V and J ends lost 6 bases and 4 bases, in that order; junction bases with no gene match: 14. This CDR3 contains 19 residues. CDR3 DNA sequence: TGTGCCAGTAGCCCCGGGACTAGCGGGACCCGGGGAGTCACCGGGGAGCTGTTTTTT. This translates into CASSPGTSGTRGVTGELFF. Full variable domain (missing parts from reference TRBV19 and TRBJ2-2): DGGITQSPKYLFRKEGQNVTLSCEQNLNHDAMYWYRQDPGQGLRLIYYSQIVNDFQKGDIAEGYSVSREKKESFPLTVTSAQKNPTAFYLCASSPGTSGTRGVTGELFFGEGSRLTVL.

This clonotype was counted a few times. This chain uses TRBV20-1 with TRBJ1-5, with D tentatively TRBD1 (5 bases). Deletions cut 6 bases from V and 1 base from J, with 10 bases between. Germline V gene sequence: CDR1 DFQATT, CDR2 SNEGSKA (reference sequence). The CDR3 is 13 residues long. CDR3 in DNA: TGCAGTGCCAAGACAGAGAGCAATCAGCCCCAGCATTTT. Its protein is CSAKTESNQPQHF.